The 30 T cell receptor beta chains below were found in one sample sequenced in a study of Ad26.COV2.S vaccination and SARS-CoV-2 variants. Described treatment: some 20 received Ad26.COV2.S at low or high dose, single or two shots; 5 received placebo; per-sample allocation not given. Each sample was drawn 63 days after the first injection (of vaccine or placebo). The repertoire was sequenced with immunoSEQ multiplex PCR; TCRdb's copy has only in-frame clones and lacks some. Among 300,000 to 400,000 clones listed, about 88% were seen once. This specimen was peripheral blood, taken in a trial of Ad26.COV2.S vaccine versus placebo. These receptors came from a person aged 18-60 years who received the Ad26.COV2.S COVID-19 vaccine or a placebo.

The chain combines TRBV4-3 with TRBJ2-3; maybe TRBD2 (5 bases). Germline V gene lookup returns CDR1 LGHNA and CDR2 YSLEER. Trimming took off 1 base at V and 2 bases at J, with 16 bases between the two ends. This CDR3 contains 17 residues. The CDR3 bases are TGCGCCAGCAGCCAAGGTCGATACTCGAGGGACACAGATACGCAGTATTTT. Translating it yields CASSQGRYSRDTDTQYF.

J is TRBJ2-7 and V is TRBV5-6, with TRBD1 identical over 8 bases. This CDR3 is 14 amino acids long. Per the germline V gene, CDR1 is SGHDT and CDR2 is YYEEEE. Germline trimming cut 4 bases from V and 4 bases from J; bases unmatched to any gene: 7. In DNA form, the CDR3 reads TGTGCCAGCAGCCCAAGGACAGGGCGGTACGAGCAGTACTTC. This sequence encodes CASSPRTGRYEQYF. Full variable domain (missing parts from reference TRBV5-6 and TRBJ2-7): DAGVTQSPTHLIKTRGQQVTLRCSPKSGHDTVSWYQQALGQGPQFIFQYYEEEERQRGNFPDRFSGHQFPNYSSELNVNALLLGDSALYLCASSPRTGRYEQYFGPGTRLTVT.

This clone has a handful of counts. The V gene is TRBV7-2, the J gene TRBJ1-5, with D maybe TRBD1 (5 bases). Trimming pared 5 bases from V and 4 bases from J, leaving 9 bases between. The CDR3 runs to 13 residues. The germline gives CDR1 SGHTA, CDR2 FQGNSA. DNA of the CDR3: TGTGCCAGCAGCCACGGGGGTAATCAGCCCCAGCATTTT. As protein: CASSHGGNQPQHF.

The chain uses TRBV24-1 and TRBJ2-7; no definite D call. Germline lookup yields CDR1 KGHDR and CDR2 SFDVKD. The V and J ends lost 4 bases and 6 bases respectively, with 9 bases between them. CDR3 size: 12 residues. For the CDR3, the DNA is TGTGCCACCAGTGACGAAAAGGGCGAGCAGTACTTC. The encoded protein is CATSDEKGEQYF.

The V call is TRBV20-1, the J call TRBJ1-5; no definite D call. The CDR3 has 13 residues. Germline CDR1 and CDR2: DFQATT and SNEGSKA (reference sequence). Trimming removed 3 bases at V and 0 bases at J, with 6 bases between. CDR3 protein: CSASASSNQPQHF. In DNA, the CDR3 is TGCAGTGCTAGTGCCAGTAGCAATCAGCCCCAGCATTTT.

The CDR3 sequence: CASSQEGQTFQETQYF. For the CDR3, the DNA is TGCGCCAGCAGCCAAGAGGGGCAGACCTTCCAAGAGACCCAGTACTTC. The rearrangement uses TRBV4-1 and TRBJ2-5; D may be TRBD1 (5 bases). With 0 bases removed from V and 1 base from J, the gap between germline ends came to 12 bases. CDR3 length equals 16 residues. CDR1 is MGHRA, CDR2 YSYEKL, per germline.

This rearrangement joins TRBV30 to TRBJ2-7; D not resolved. The germline V gene has CDR1 GTSNPN and CDR2 SVGIG (reference sequence). Between the trimmed V and J ends, which lost 1 base and 6 bases, there was a span of 7 bases. This CDR3 is built from 11 residues. The CDR3 here is CAWSAFGEQYF. In DNA, the CDR3 is TGTGCCTGGAGTGCCTTCGGCGAGCAGTACTTC.

As DNA, the CDR3 is TGTGCCAGTAGTACCCCCTCTCTGACCCAAGAGACCCAGTACTTC. Its protein product is CASSTPSLTQETQYF. The chain has TRBV19 and TRBJ2-5, with D uncertain. The germline V gene has CDR1 LNHDA and CDR2 SQIVND (reference sequence). This CDR3 spans 15 amino acids. Between the trimmed V and J ends, which lost 4 bases and 1 base, there was a span of 13 bases.

The V and J genes are TRBV2 and TRBJ2-1, with D unclear. CDR1 is SNHLY, CDR2 FYNNEI, per germline. V gave up 4 bases and J gave up 9 bases, with 7 bases separating them. The CDR3 spans 11 residues. The CDR3 spells CASSGGSEQFF. Here the CDR3 DNA reads TGTGCCAGCAGTGGGGGAAGTGAGCAGTTCTTC.

The chain has TRBV7-3 and TRBJ1-1; D is uncertain. Germline loops: CDR1 SGHTA, CDR2 FQGTGA. The CDR3 has 13 amino acids. The V end was cut by 5 bases, the J end by 3 bases, with 10 bases between. As DNA, the CDR3 is TGTGCCAGCAGCCCTACGGCGGACACTGAAGCTTTCTTT. This encodes CASSPTADTEAFF.

V and J are TRBV28 and TRBJ1-5; TRBD1 might be the D (5 bases). V lost 7 bases and J lost 2, with 18 bases in between. This CDR3 is built from 16 residues. CDR1 MDHEN and CDR2 SYDVKM come from the germline V gene. CDR3 sequence reads: CASISSREGGNQPQHF. CDR3 in DNA: TGTGCCAGCATCTCCTCCCGGGAAGGGGGCAATCAGCCCCAGCATTTT.

This rearrangement joins TRBV19 to TRBJ2-7, with D possibly being TRBD2 (6 bases). The CDR3 is made up of 12 amino acids. V was cut by 3 bases and J by 3 bases, with 6 bases left in between. Germline assignment: CDR1 LNHDA and CDR2 SQIVND (reference sequence). The CDR3 protein is CASSIGSYEQYF. In DNA form, the CDR3 reads TGTGCCAGTAGTATCGGGAGCTACGAGCAGTACTTC.

V is TRBV5-1 and J is TRBJ1-2; 8 bases are a match to TRBD1. After removal of 0 bases from V and 8 bases from J, the junction contained 9 bases not matched to a gene. The CDR3 is 15 amino acids. Looked up from germline, CDR1 is SGHRS and CDR2 is YFSETQ. CDR3 amino acids: CASSLVAGGAEGYTF. Written as DNA, the CDR3 is TGCGCCAGCAGCTTGGTAGCAGGGGGCGCGGAGGGCTACACCTTC.

The chain is built from TRBV2 and TRBJ1-5; no definite D call. V shed 6 bases and J shed 3 bases, with 9 bases lying between them. This CDR3 has 13 amino acids. Per germline, CDR1 SNHLY and CDR2 FYNNEI. CDR3 in DNA: TGTGCCAGCAGACCAGGAGACAATCAGCCCCAGCATTTT. This sequence encodes CASRPGDNQPQHF.

The rearrangement joins TRBV5-4 to TRBJ1-4; TRBD1 aligns across 7 bases. J lost 4 bases, V lost 4 bases, and 10 bases had no gene match. Looked up from germline, CDR1 is SGHNT and CDR2 is YYREEE (reference sequence). The CDR3 extends over 16 amino acids. The CDR3 loop reads CASSPGPGQLNEKLFF. The CDR3, as DNA: TGTGCCAGCAGCCCGGGTCCGGGACAGCTTAATGAAAAACTGTTTTTT.

The chain links TRBV4-2 to TRBJ2-1, with a tentative D call TRBD1 (5 bases). V was trimmed by 5 bases and J by 0 bases, leaving 11 bases between them. Germline values: CDR1 LGHNA, CDR2 YNFKEQ. The CDR3 is 15 residues long. DNA for the CDR3: TGTGCCAGCAGCTTGACAGAGAACTCCTACAATGAGCAGTTCTTC. This translates into CASSLTENSYNEQFF.

The J gene is TRBJ1-1, the V gene TRBV6-6; D might be TRBD1 (5 bases). This CDR3 contains 13 residues. Per the germline V gene, CDR1 is MNHNY and CDR2 is SVGAGI (reference sequence). Between the trimmed V and J ends, which lost 6 bases and 13 bases, there was a span of 21 bases. Written as DNA, the CDR3 is TGTGCCAGCAGCCTGGGGCCACCCAATCAGGATTTCTTT. This gives the protein CASSLGPPNQDFF.

The rearrangement uses TRBV27 and TRBJ2-1, with 7 bases aligning to TRBD1. The germline CDR1 and CDR2 sequences are MNHEY and SMNVEV (reference sequence). The CDR3 totals 15 residues. The V segment lost 8 bases and the J segment 1 base; nucleotides outside the gene matches: 8. The CDR3 bases are TGTGCCAGCGCCAAGCGACAGGGATCCTACAATGAGCAGTTCTTC. The encoded protein is CASAKRQGSYNEQFF.

The chain combines TRBV27 with TRBJ1-1; D perhaps matches TRBD1 (5 bases). Trimming removed 5 bases at V and 11 bases at J, with 15 bases between. Germline V CDR1 and CDR2: MNHEY, SMNVEV (reference sequence). The length of the CDR3 is 12 residues. The CDR3 spells CASSRGGNMAFF. CDR3 nucleotides: TGTGCCAGCAGTCGGGGGGGGAATATGGCTTTCTTT.

The J gene is TRBJ1-1, the V gene TRBV7-8, with TRBD1 identical over 10 bases. CDR1 is SGHVS and CDR2 is FQNEAQ in the germline V gene. This CDR3 spans 13 amino acids. V shed 3 bases, J shed 8 bases, and the junction held 3 bases outside the gene matches. CDR3: CASSFDRGREAFF. The CDR3 coding sequence is TGTGCCAGCAGCTTTGACAGGGGGCGCGAAGCTTTCTTT.

The gene calls are TRBV28 and TRBJ1-1; the D gene is possibly TRBD1 (5 bases). The CDR3 length is 14 residues. V lost 7 bases to trimming and J lost 0 bases, with 12 bases between them. CDR1 is MDHEN, CDR2 SYDVKM, per germline. The CDR3 region is CASTVIGVNTEAFF. In DNA form, the CDR3 reads TGTGCCAGCACCGTCATAGGGGTGAACACTGAAGCTTTCTTT.

The chain employs TRBV6-4 and TRBJ2-3, with D perhaps TRBD1 or TRBD2 (5 bases each). Germline V gives CDR1 MRHNA, CDR2 SNTAGT. V was pared by 5 bases and J by 1 base, with 7 bases between. This CDR3 region has 13 residues. The CDR3, as DNA: TGTGCCAGCAGTCGGGACGGCACAGATACGCAGTATTTT. As protein: CASSRDGTDTQYF.

The rearrangement links TRBV18 to TRBJ2-3, with D possibly TRBD2 on 5 matching bases. The CDR3 has 12 amino acids. Trimming left V 6 bases short and J 4 bases short, with 8 bases between. The V gene's germline CDR1 is KGHSH and CDR2 LQKENI. The CDR3 DNA reads TGTGCCAGCTCGGTAGCGTCAGATACGCAGTATTTT. Its protein product is CASSVASDTQYF.

V is TRBV7-9 and J is TRBJ1-2, with a tentative D call TRBD1 (5 bases). CDR3 length: 15 amino acids. Germline V lookup: CDR1 SEHNR, CDR2 FQNEAQ (reference sequence). The ends were cut back, 2 bases at V and 4 bases at J, with 14 bases in the middle. This CDR3 reads CASSLTGGEIYGYTF. For the CDR3, the DNA is TGTGCCAGCAGCTTAACTGGGGGGGAAATCTATGGCTACACCTTC.

The V call is TRBV19, the J call TRBJ2-1, with D tentatively TRBD2 (5 bases). With 7 bases removed from V and 4 bases from J, the gap between germline ends came to 11 bases. The CDR3 spans 13 residues. Germline CDR1 is LNHDA and CDR2 is SQIVND (reference sequence). The CDR3 spells CASTPTGYNEQFF. The CDR3 bases are TGTGCCAGTACCCCCACGGGATACAATGAGCAGTTCTTC.

The chain has TRBV11-2 and TRBJ2-5, with D possibly being TRBD2 (6 bases). V was pared by 3 bases and J by 2 bases, with 16 bases between. CDR1 is SGHAT and CDR2 is FQNNGV in the germline V gene. This CDR3 region has 16 residues. The CDR3 region has the DNA TGTGCCAGCAGCTTCGGGACTTTTAGACTACAAGAGACCCAGTACTTC. Translating it yields CASSFGTFRLQETQYF.

This sequence joins TRBV5-1 and TRBJ1-1, with D possibly matching TRBD1 (5 bases). The CDR3 loop spans 15 amino acids. Germline values: CDR1 SGHRS, CDR2 YFSETQ. V was shortened by 2 bases and J by 5 bases, with 16 bases between the two germline ends. CDR3 residues: CASSFVQGKGTEAFF. As DNA, the CDR3 is TGCGCCAGCAGCTTTGTCCAGGGTAAGGGTACTGAAGCTTTCTTT.

The gene calls are TRBV4-1 and TRBJ1-4, with TRBD1 matching 8 bases. Germline V CDR1 and CDR2: MGHRA, YSYEKL. The CDR3 contains 14 residues. V dropped 5 bases and J dropped 4; count of bases not matched to a gene: 3. The CDR3 sequence is CASSAQGDNEKLFF. In DNA, the CDR3 is TGCGCCAGCAGCGCACAGGGGGATAATGAAAAACTGTTTTTT.

The chain is built from TRBV3-1 (or the pseudogene TRBV3-2) and TRBJ1-6; no firm D call. Germline-derived CDR1 and CDR2 are LGHDT and YNNKEL (reference sequence). The CDR3 loop spans 16 amino acids. V lost 0 bases and J 9 bases, leaving 15 bases between the germline ends. In DNA, the CDR3 is TGTGCCAGCAGCCAAGATCGGAACAGTGTTCCTTCACCCCTCCACTTT. Translated: CASSQDRNSVPSPLHF.

The chain employs TRBV7-2 and TRBJ2-3; D gene unclear. Looked up from germline, CDR1 is SGHTA and CDR2 is FQGNSA. V was cut by 6 bases and J by 3 bases, with 7 bases left in between. This CDR3 spans 12 amino acids. The CDR3: CASSSATDTQYF. The DNA of the CDR3 is TGTGCCAGCAGTTCGGCGACAGATACGCAGTATTTT. Looking up the rest from reference TRBV7-2 and TRBJ2-3 gives the full variable domain: GAGVSQSPSNKVTEKGKDVELRCDPISGHTALYWYRQSLGQGLEFLIYFQGNSAPDKSGLPSDRFSAERTGGSVSTLTIQRTQQEDSAVYLCASSSATDTQYFGPGTRLTVL.